This T cell receptor beta chain was retrieved from a study of blood T cell repertoires in COVID-19. In the study overall: Both acute and convalescent COVID-19 samples were obtained from the United States, Italy and Spain. T cells, B-cell-depleted T cells, or PBMCs provided the cDNA or gDNA that served as material.

Under the authors' procedure: The authors estimated nucleated cell counts from reference gene primer amplification. Repertoires were generated with immunoSEQ multiplex PCR, while TCRdb's copy carries only in-frame clones and drops some. The D gene and trimming were derived from the DNA, and the V and J assignments and clone size from that table. This repertoire shows around 190,000 clones, roughly 81% found once; its top ten account for approximately 11%. Patients at the Seattle site were enrolled during active infection and followed longitudinally. The CDR3 spans 14 residues. V was clipped by 8 bases and J by 1 base; unmatched bases: 7. The germline CDR1 and CDR2 sequences are LNHDA and SQIVND (reference sequence).

Material: peripheral blood. The clonotype comes from a woman in her thirties or forties with COVID-19, enrolled during active disease. The rearrangement joins TRBV19 to TRBJ1-2, with TRBD1 matching over 7 bases. CDR3 sequence (DNA): TGTGCCAGTGCTACAGGGGAATTTAACTATGGCTACACCTTC. Protein product: CASATGEFNYGYTF.